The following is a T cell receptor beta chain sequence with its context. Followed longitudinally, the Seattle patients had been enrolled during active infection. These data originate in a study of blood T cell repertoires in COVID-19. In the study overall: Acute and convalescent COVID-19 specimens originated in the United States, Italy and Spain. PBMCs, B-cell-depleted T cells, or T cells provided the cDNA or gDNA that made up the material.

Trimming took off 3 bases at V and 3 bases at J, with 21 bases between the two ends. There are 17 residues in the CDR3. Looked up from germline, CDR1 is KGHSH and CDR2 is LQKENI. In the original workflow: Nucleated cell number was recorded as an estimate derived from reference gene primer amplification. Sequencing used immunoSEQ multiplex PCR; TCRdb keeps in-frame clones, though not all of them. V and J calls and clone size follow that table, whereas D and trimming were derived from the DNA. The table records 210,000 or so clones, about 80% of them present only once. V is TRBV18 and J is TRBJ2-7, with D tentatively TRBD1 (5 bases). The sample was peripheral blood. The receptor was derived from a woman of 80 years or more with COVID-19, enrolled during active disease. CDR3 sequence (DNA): TGTGCCAGCTCACCGGGGCAAACCCATCGGTCCAGCTACGAGCAGTACTTC. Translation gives CASSPGQTHRSSYEQYF.